This is a list of T cell receptor beta chains from one sample in a study of blood T cell repertoires in COVID-19. Profiled with immunoSEQ multiplex PCR; TCRdb holds only in-frame clones, not every one. The data show 37,000 or so clones, with about 88% seen just once and 12% held by the top ten. The sequencing sample was made of peripheral blood. These receptors were taken from a man aged 60 to 69 with active COVID-19. Both conserved end residues are part of each CDR3. Each record gives: V gene, D gene, J gene, clone size, CDR3 protein, CDR3 DNA. A D gene is named only where the DNA matches it firmly. Some rows mark clone size as missing; the rest say once, few, many or name a class of expanded clone.

v_call: TRBV29-1
d_call: TRBD1
j_call: TRBJ1-3
clone_size: NA
cdr3_aa: CSVWTGETGNTIYF
cdr3_nt: TGCAGCGTATGGACAGGGGAGACTGGAAACACCATATATTTT

v_call: TRBV7-3
d_call: TRBD1
j_call: TRBJ1-2
clone_size: NA
cdr3_aa: CASSQDSGTGRYYGYTF
cdr3_nt: TGTGCCAGCAGTCAGGATTCGGGGACAGGGAGATACTATGGCTACACCTTC

v_call: TRBV9
d_call: NA
j_call: TRBJ2-3
clone_size: NA
cdr3_aa: CASSVIADTDTQYF
cdr3_nt: TGTGCCAGCAGCGTAATAGCGGACACAGATACGCAGTATTTT

v_call: TRBV11-1
d_call: NA
j_call: TRBJ2-3
clone_size: NA
cdr3_aa: CATRRSTDTQYF
cdr3_nt: TGTGCCACGCGGAGAAGCACAGATACGCAGTATTTT

v_call: TRBV29-1
d_call: TRBD1
j_call: TRBJ1-2
clone_size: NA
cdr3_aa: CSVAGQGPNYGYTF
cdr3_nt: TGCAGCGTCGCGGGACAGGGCCCTAACTATGGCTACACCTTC

v_call: TRBV5-1
d_call: NA
j_call: TRBJ1-1
clone_size: NA
cdr3_aa: CASSLAGQVNTEAFF
cdr3_nt: TGCGCCAGCAGCTTGGCCGGACAAGTGAACACTGAAGCTTTCTTT

v_call: TRBV9
d_call: NA
j_call: TRBJ1-2
clone_size: once
cdr3_aa: CASSADTAYGYTF
cdr3_nt: TGTGCCAGCAGCGCGGACACTGCTTATGGCTACACCTTC

v_call: TRBV4-1
d_call: NA
j_call: TRBJ1-2
clone_size: once
cdr3_aa: CASKNGSDYGYTF
cdr3_nt: TGCGCCAGCAAAAACGGGTCGGACTATGGCTACACCTTC

v_call: TRBV4-2
d_call: NA
j_call: TRBJ1-5
clone_size: NA
cdr3_aa: CASSQVQQSNQPQHF
cdr3_nt: TGTGCCAGCAGCCAAGTACAGCAGTCCAATCAGCCCCAGCATTTT

v_call: TRBV7-3
d_call: TRBD2
j_call: TRBJ2-1
clone_size: NA
cdr3_aa: CASSLGLAGYNEQFF
cdr3_nt: TGTGCCAGCAGCTTGGGACTAGCGGGGTACAATGAGCAGTTCTTC

v_call: TRBV4-3
d_call: NA
j_call: TRBJ1-1
clone_size: NA
cdr3_aa: CASSQDSGLPGTEAFF
cdr3_nt: TGCGCCAGCAGCCAAGATTCCGGATTACCGGGCACTGAAGCTTTCTTT

v_call: TRBV6-2/TRBV6-3
d_call: NA
j_call: TRBJ1-1
clone_size: NA
cdr3_aa: CASSYVAGNTEAFF
cdr3_nt: TGTGCCAGCAGTTACGTCGCCGGGAACACTGAAGCTTTCTTT

v_call: TRBV28
d_call: TRBD2
j_call: TRBJ2-3
clone_size: NA
cdr3_aa: CASSSRVAGLTDTQYF
cdr3_nt: TGTGCCAGCAGTTCCCGGGTAGCGGGGCTCACAGATACGCAGTATTTT

v_call: TRBV18
d_call: TRBD2
j_call: TRBJ2-3
clone_size: NA
cdr3_aa: CASSQPGLEMADTQYF
cdr3_nt: TGTGCCAGCTCACAACCGGGACTAGAGATGGCAGATACGCAGTATTTT

v_call: TRBV2
d_call: TRBD2
j_call: TRBJ2-7
clone_size: NA
cdr3_aa: CASSEGRGAYQQYF
cdr3_nt: TGTGCCAGCAGTGAAGGGCGGGGGGCTTATCAGCAGTACTTC

v_call: TRBV9
d_call: NA
j_call: TRBJ2-7
clone_size: once
cdr3_aa: CASSVVLYRVYEQYF
cdr3_nt: TGTGCCAGCAGCGTAGTATTGTACCGGGTATACGAGCAGTACTTC

v_call: TRBV15
d_call: NA
j_call: TRBJ1-3
clone_size: NA
cdr3_aa: CATSRDMNTIYF
cdr3_nt: TGTGCCACCAGCAGAGATATGAACACCATATATTTT

v_call: TRBV6-5
d_call: TRBD2
j_call: TRBJ2-3
clone_size: NA
cdr3_aa: CASSYSGLDTDTQYF
cdr3_nt: TGTGCCAGCAGTTACTCGGGACTAGACACAGATACGCAGTATTTT

v_call: TRBV1
d_call: NA
j_call: TRBJ1-2
clone_size: NA
cdr3_aa: CTSSRGWHGYTF
cdr3_nt: TGCACCAGCAGCAGGGGGTGGCATGGCTACACCTTC

v_call: TRBV7-9
d_call: TRBD1
j_call: TRBJ1-1
clone_size: NA
cdr3_aa: CASSSPGQVTANTEAFF
cdr3_nt: TGTGCCAGCAGTTCTCCGGGACAGGTGACTGCTAACACTGAAGCTTTCTTT

v_call: TRBV7-9
d_call: NA
j_call: TRBJ1-2
clone_size: few
cdr3_aa: CASSPRQNDGYTF
cdr3_nt: TGTGCCAGCAGTCCTAGACAGAATGATGGCTACACCTTC

v_call: TRBV30
d_call: NA
j_call: TRBJ1-1
clone_size: NA
cdr3_aa: CAWSPLPEAFF
cdr3_nt: TGTGCCTGGAGTCCCCTCCCTGAAGCTTTCTTT

v_call: TRBV5-6
d_call: NA
j_call: TRBJ1-1
clone_size: NA
cdr3_aa: CASSLQLNTEAFF
cdr3_nt: TGTGCCAGCAGCTTGCAGTTGAACACTGAAGCTTTCTTT

v_call: TRBV28
d_call: NA
j_call: TRBJ1-1
clone_size: NA
cdr3_aa: CASSGEVAAFF
cdr3_nt: TGTGCCAGCAGCGGTGAGGTGGCGGCTTTCTTT

v_call: TRBV6-6
d_call: NA
j_call: TRBJ2-2
clone_size: NA
cdr3_aa: CASSPIGGSTGELFF
cdr3_nt: TGTGCCAGCAGTCCAATAGGAGGGAGCACCGGGGAGCTGTTTTTT

v_call: TRBV4-2
d_call: NA
j_call: TRBJ1-2
clone_size: NA
cdr3_aa: CASSQEARTNYGYTF
cdr3_nt: TGTGCCAGCAGCCAAGAGGCCCGTACCAACTATGGCTACACCTTC

v_call: TRBV6-1
d_call: TRBD2
j_call: TRBJ2-1
clone_size: NA
cdr3_aa: CASSGASGRAQNEQFF
cdr3_nt: TGTGCCAGCAGTGGGGCTAGCGGGAGGGCCCAGAATGAGCAGTTCTTC

v_call: TRBV7-8
d_call: NA
j_call: TRBJ1-4
clone_size: NA
cdr3_aa: CASSAYTDRDSNEKLFF
cdr3_nt: TGTGCCAGCAGCGCTTACACCGACAGAGATTCTAATGAAAAACTGTTTTTT

v_call: TRBV3-1/TRBV3-2
d_call: NA
j_call: TRBJ2-3
clone_size: NA
cdr3_aa: CASSQAGAGMMTRTDTQYF
cdr3_nt: TGTGCCAGCAGCCAAGCCGGCGCGGGAATGATGACGCGCACAGATACGCAGTATTTT

v_call: TRBV3-1/TRBV3-2
d_call: NA
j_call: TRBJ2-7
clone_size: NA
cdr3_aa: CASSQGVPIEVYEQYF
cdr3_nt: TGTGCCAGCAGCCAAGGTGTCCCTATCGAGGTCTACGAGCAGTACTTC

v_call: TRBV7-9
d_call: TRBD2
j_call: TRBJ2-2
clone_size: NA
cdr3_aa: CASSGLVNTGELFF
cdr3_nt: TGTGCCAGCAGTGGACTAGTAAACACCGGGGAGCTGTTTTTT

v_call: TRBV19
d_call: NA
j_call: TRBJ1-6
clone_size: few
cdr3_aa: CASKGLQVNSPLHF
cdr3_nt: TGTGCCAGTAAGGGACTCCAGGTTAATTCACCCCTCCACTTT

v_call: TRBV11-2
d_call: NA
j_call: TRBJ2-5
clone_size: NA
cdr3_aa: CASSPGLPGGETQYF
cdr3_nt: TGTGCCAGCAGCCCAGGGCTACCCGGAGGGGAGACCCAGTACTTC

v_call: TRBV6-5
d_call: NA
j_call: TRBJ2-3
clone_size: NA
cdr3_aa: CASSLGGGTDTQYF
cdr3_nt: TGTGCCAGCAGTTTGGGAGGTGGCACAGATACGCAGTATTTT

v_call: TRBV28
d_call: TRBD2
j_call: TRBJ2-7
clone_size: NA
cdr3_aa: CASSLTLSGTSGLSSYEQYF
cdr3_nt: TGTGCCAGCAGTTTAACCCTCTCCGGGACTAGCGGACTGAGCTCCTACGAGCAGTACTTC

v_call: TRBV3-1/TRBV3-2
d_call: NA
j_call: TRBJ2-7
clone_size: NA
cdr3_aa: CASGPAGYEQYF
cdr3_nt: TGTGCCAGCGGACCCGCGGGGTACGAGCAGTACTTC

v_call: TRBV20-1
d_call: NA
j_call: TRBJ2-3
clone_size: NA
cdr3_aa: CSAEGTDTQYF
cdr3_nt: TGCAGTGCGGAGGGGACAGATACGCAGTATTTT

v_call: TRBV4-2
d_call: TRBD2
j_call: TRBJ2-1
clone_size: NA
cdr3_aa: CASSQMGLAGRSYNEQFF
cdr3_nt: TGTGCCAGCAGCCAAATGGGACTAGCGGGACGCTCCTACAATGAGCAGTTCTTC

v_call: TRBV2
d_call: TRBD2
j_call: TRBJ2-2
clone_size: NA
cdr3_aa: CASREGTSGITGELFF
cdr3_nt: TGTGCCAGCAGGGAGGGGACTAGCGGGATCACCGGGGAGCTGTTTTTT

v_call: TRBV7-9
d_call: TRBD2
j_call: TRBJ2-7
clone_size: few
cdr3_aa: CASSLSTSGRAREQYF
cdr3_nt: TGTGCCAGCAGCTTATCCACGAGCGGGAGGGCTCGCGAGCAGTACTTC